A selection of T cell receptor beta chains follows, all from one sample in a study of CXCR3-negative and CXCR3-positive naive CD8 T cells. TCRdb reprocessed the 5' RACE reads, keeping one entry per CDR3 protein, no DNA. This sample carries tens of thousands of distinct CDR3 sequences, with about 1.6% going to the ten biggest clones. The sequenced material came from naive CXCR3- CD8+ T cells from blood. These TCRs come from a human donor in good health. Some clones in this sample may be carry-over from other donors' samples. CDR3s include the opening cysteine and the closing phenylalanine or tryptophan. The size field is filled for only some rows; it gives once, few, many or a size class.

CDR3 protein: CASSEFGLAYNNEQFF
J gene: TRBJ2-1
V gene: TRBV25-1
clone size: -

CDR3 protein: CSARGVTDTEAFF
J gene: TRBJ1-1
V gene: TRBV20-1
clone size: -

CDR3 protein: CASSFAGPYEQYF
J gene: TRBJ2-7
V gene: TRBV28
clone size: medium-sized

CDR3 protein: CASSRIGDRGRTEAFF
J gene: TRBJ1-1
V gene: TRBV6-5
clone size: -

CDR3 protein: CASSYSDGPQETQYF
J gene: TRBJ2-5
V gene: TRBV6-5
clone size: -

CDR3 protein: CASNSPWGREYEQYF
J gene: TRBJ2-7
V gene: TRBV23-1
clone size: -

CDR3 protein: CATSDLLTDNTGELFF
J gene: TRBJ2-2
V gene: TRBV24-1
clone size: -

CDR3 protein: CASSFQLVHEQYF
J gene: TRBJ2-7
V gene: TRBV12-3/TRBV12-4
clone size: -

CDR3 protein: CATSRGDIGSGGYEQYF
J gene: TRBJ2-7
V gene: TRBV15
clone size: -

CDR3 protein: CSVTTVQSYEQYF
J gene: TRBJ2-7
V gene: TRBV20-1
clone size: -

CDR3 protein: CASSDLGGAQETQYF
J gene: TRBJ2-5
V gene: TRBV25-1
clone size: -

CDR3 protein: CASSSEWAGEQYF
J gene: TRBJ2-7
V gene: TRBV5-1
clone size: -

CDR3 protein: CASSLLDRNTGELFF
J gene: TRBJ2-2
V gene: TRBV28
clone size: -

CDR3 protein: CASSASSGTDYGYTF
J gene: TRBJ1-2
V gene: TRBV4-3
clone size: -

CDR3 protein: CATSGQGDTGELFF
J gene: TRBJ2-2
V gene: TRBV24-1
clone size: -

CDR3 protein: CSVEVPSDTSYEQYF
J gene: TRBJ2-7
V gene: TRBV29-1
clone size: -

CDR3 protein: CASSLFVENTGELFF
J gene: TRBJ2-2
V gene: TRBV5-5
clone size: -

CDR3 protein: CASSLSQPTDTQYF
J gene: TRBJ2-3
V gene: TRBV28
clone size: -

CDR3 protein: CASSRWERPSYEQYF
J gene: TRBJ2-7
V gene: TRBV14
clone size: -

CDR3 protein: CSVSGETEAFF
J gene: TRBJ1-1
V gene: TRBV29-1
clone size: -

CDR3 protein: CASSGTGLNTGELFF
J gene: TRBJ2-2
V gene: TRBV5-1
clone size: -

CDR3 protein: CATLAGDHNEQFF
J gene: TRBJ2-1
V gene: TRBV10-3
clone size: -